A single T cell receptor (beta chain) is shown here with its context. Study members were between about 18 and 95 years old and lived in fewer than 30 US regions. Donors were grouped by their self-reported clinical history. This entry comes from a study of blood T cell repertoires in COVID-19. Profiled with immunoSEQ multiplex PCR; TCRdb holds only in-frame clones, not every one. The sample carries about 160,000 clones, roughly 80% recorded once. The sample was PBMCs or T cells enriched from blood (not recorded which). The receptor was derived from a woman in her forties with acute COVID-19.

This chain's CDR3 is CASSSPGQGIYGYTF. The CDR3, as DNA: TGTGCCAGCAGTTCGCCGGGACAGGGGATCTATGGCTACACCTTC. The chain joins TRBV27 to TRBJ1-2, with 10 bases matching TRBD1. Germline lookup yields CDR1 MNHEY and CDR2 SMNVEV (reference sequence). The CDR3 is 15 amino acids. V shed 4 bases, J shed 4 bases, and the junction held 6 bases outside the gene matches.